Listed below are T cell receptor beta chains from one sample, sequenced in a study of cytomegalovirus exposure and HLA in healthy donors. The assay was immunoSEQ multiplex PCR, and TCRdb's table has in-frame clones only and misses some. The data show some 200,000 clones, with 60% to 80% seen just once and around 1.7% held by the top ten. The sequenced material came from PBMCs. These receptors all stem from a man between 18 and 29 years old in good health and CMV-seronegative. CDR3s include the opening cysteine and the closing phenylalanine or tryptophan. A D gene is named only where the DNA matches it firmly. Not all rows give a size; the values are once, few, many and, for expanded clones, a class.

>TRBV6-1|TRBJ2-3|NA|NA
CASRIAGGDTQYF
TGTGCCAGCAGGATAGCAGGAGGGGATACGCAGTATTTT
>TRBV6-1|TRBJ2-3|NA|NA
CASSEFRLAHSTDTQYF
TGTGCCAGCAGTGAATTCAGGCTAGCGCATAGCACAGATACGCAGTATTTT
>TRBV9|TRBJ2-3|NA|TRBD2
CASTDSGGAWDTQYF
TGTGCCAGTACCGATAGCGGGGGGGCCTGGGATACGCAGTATTTT
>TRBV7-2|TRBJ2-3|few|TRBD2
CASSQGLAGAGNTQYF
TGTGCCAGCAGCCAGGGACTAGCGGGGGCGGGAAATACGCAGTATTTT
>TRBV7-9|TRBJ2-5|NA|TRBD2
CASSLSGTIEETQYF
TGTGCCAGCAGCTTATCCGGGACTATTGAAGAGACCCAGTACTTC
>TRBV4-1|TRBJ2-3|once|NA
CASSQDIGQVSTDTQYF
TGCGCCAGCAGCCAGGACATAGGGCAAGTTTCCACAGATACGCAGTATTTT
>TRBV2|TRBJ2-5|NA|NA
CASTRESPGETQYF
TGTGCCAGCACAAGGGAATCCCCGGGGGAGACCCAGTACTTC
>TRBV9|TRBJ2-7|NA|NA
CASSVGSADEQYF
TGTGCCAGCAGCGTAGGATCCGCAGACGAGCAGTACTTC
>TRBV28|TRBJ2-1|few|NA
CASSFEFSGSSYNEQFF
TGTGCCAGCAGTTTCGAGTTTTCGGGGAGCTCCTACAATGAGCAGTTCTTC
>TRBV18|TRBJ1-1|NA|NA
CASSAGGTEAFF
TGTGCCAGCTCCGCGGGGGGTACTGAAGCTTTCTTT
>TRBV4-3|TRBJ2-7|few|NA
CASSQDIGLARAEQYF
TGCGCCAGCAGCCAAGATATCGGCCTAGCGAGGGCCGAGCAGTACTTC
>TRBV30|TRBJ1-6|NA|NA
CAWSVEQGNSPLHF
TGTGCCTGGAGTGTGGAGCAGGGGAATTCACCCCTCCACTTT
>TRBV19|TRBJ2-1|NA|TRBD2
CASNPMTSGTNEQFF
TGTGCCAGTAACCCAATGACTAGCGGTACCAATGAGCAGTTCTTC
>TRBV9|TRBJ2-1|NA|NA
CASSPTGSGYNEQFF
TGTGCCAGCAGCCCTACGGGTTCTGGTTACAATGAGCAGTTCTTC
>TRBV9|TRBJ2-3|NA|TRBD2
CASSRTSGGATDTQYF
TGTGCCAGCAGCAGGACTAGCGGGGGGGCAACAGATACGCAGTATTTT
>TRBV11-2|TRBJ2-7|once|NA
CASSLERVEQYF
TGTGCCAGCAGCTTAGAGAGAGTTGAGCAGTACTTC
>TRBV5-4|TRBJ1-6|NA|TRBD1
CASSLGVRTGDSPLHF
TGTGCCAGCAGCTTAGGGGTTAGGACAGGAGATTCACCCCTCCACTTT
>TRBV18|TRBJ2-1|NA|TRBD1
CASSIGTGGNEQFF
TGTGCCAGCTCAATAGGGACAGGTGGCAATGAGCAGTTCTTC
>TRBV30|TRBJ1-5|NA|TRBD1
CAWSEGGRWDQPQHF
TGTGCCTGGAGTGAAGGGGGCCGTTGGGATCAGCCCCAGCATTTT
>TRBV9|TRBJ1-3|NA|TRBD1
CASSPRGRDTIYF
TGTGCCAGCAGCCCAAGGGGGCGGGACACCATATATTTT
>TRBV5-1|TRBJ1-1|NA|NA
CASSNLEGEGTEAFF
TGCGCCAGCAGCAACCTAGAAGGGGAAGGTACTGAAGCTTTCTTT
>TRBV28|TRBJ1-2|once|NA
CASSPETVYYGYTF
TGTGCCAGCAGTCCCGAGACAGTATACTATGGCTACACCTTC